This passage covers 4 T cell receptor beta chains from one sample sequenced in a study of cytomegalovirus exposure and HLA in healthy donors. Amplification used 60 Vbeta primers and 13 Jbeta primers. Generated by immunoSEQ multiplex PCR, the TCRdb table keeps only in-frame clones and is missing some. The table lists about 120,000 clones, 6.5% to 9.5% of them singletons. Source material: PBMCs. The receptor source for this set is a woman aged 40-49 years in good health and CMV-seropositive.

The CDR3: CASSMRENQPQHF. The CDR3, as DNA: TGTGCCAGTAGTATGAGGGAAAATCAGCCCCAGCATTTT. This chain links TRBV19 with TRBJ1-5; D not resolved. Germline lookup yields CDR1 LNHDA and CDR2 SQIVND (reference sequence). The CDR3 contains 13 residues. V was clipped by 3 bases and J by 4 bases, with 7 bases between them.

The chain employs TRBV6-6 and TRBJ2-1; 9 positions match TRBD2. V lost 0 bases and J lost 4; bases outside the gene matches: 1. The CDR3 length is 15 residues. The germline CDR1 and CDR2 sequences are MNHNY and SVGAGI (reference sequence). The CDR3 sequence: CASSYSAGGYNEQFF. For the CDR3, the DNA is TGTGCCAGCAGTTACTCGGCGGGGGGGTACAATGAGCAGTTCTTC.

The chain has TRBV2 and TRBJ2-5, with D perhaps TRBD1 (6 bases). The J call is uncertain, as TRBJ2-7 better fits the DNA end. CDR3 size: 13 residues. CDR1 is SNHLY and CDR2 is FYNNEI in the germline V gene. The CDR3 DNA sequence: TGTGCCAGCAAGGGGGATCGGGATTACGAGCAGTACTTC. Translating it yields CASKGDRDYEQYF.

This clone has only a few counts. The J gene is TRBJ1-2, the V gene TRBV4-1, with 10 bases matching TRBD1. The CDR3 has 17 amino acids. Germline V gene sequence: CDR1 MGHRA, CDR2 YSYEKL. V shed 3 bases, J shed 8 bases, and the junction held 15 bases outside the gene matches. The CDR3 sequence is CASSQGGGSTGGLGYTF. The CDR3 nucleotides are TGCGCCAGCAGCCAGGGGGGGGGATCGACAGGGGGCTTGGGCTACACCTTC.